This entry lists 23 T cell receptor beta chains sequenced from one sample in a study of T-cell reconstitution after alpha-beta-depleted transplantation in children (dated by TCRdb to the mid-2010s). Receptors were amplified or captured by PCR. Reads for this sample came from an Illumina HiSeq 2500. TCR library preparation used molecular barcoding, with unique molecular identifiers applied to normalize quantification of the TCRbeta repertoire. TCRdb reworked the public reads: Q25 trimming with fastp, MiXCR clone assembly, productive beta chains retained. Merged by CDR3 protein, the rows form single entries marked with the most common genes and DNA. The sample contains roughly 500,000 distinct CDR3 sequences, around 20% of them found a single time. The ten most abundant clones make up over 3% of the sample. The source material was PBMCs from the stem cell graft donor, sampled from the stem cell graft. Every receptor here comes from a human donor who donated a stem cell graft to a child with acute lymphoblastic leukemia.

The chain couples TRBV9 to TRBJ2-1; TRBD1 agrees at 11 bases. The V gene end was trimmed by 0 bases and the J gene end by 6 bases; junction bases not matched to a gene: 2. The CDR3 has 15 amino acids. Germline CDR1 and CDR2: SGDLS and YYNGEE. CDR3 coding DNA: TGTGCCAGCAGCGTAGTCGGGACAGGGGGCAATGAGCAGTTCTTC. Its translation: CASSVVGTGGNEQFF.

In its sample, this clonotype was seen a few times. The V call is TRBV27, the J call TRBJ1-6, with a tentative D call TRBD1 (5 bases). This CDR3 region has 16 residues. V lost 2 bases and J lost 9, with 17 bases in between. Germline assignment: CDR1 MNHEY and CDR2 SMNVEV (reference sequence). In DNA, the CDR3 is TGTGCCAGCAGTTTAGGGGCGCCCTACGTGGGTTCACCCCTCCACTTT. Residues: CASSLGAPYVGSPLHF.

The chain couples TRBV13 to TRBJ1-2; D perhaps matches TRBD1 (6 bases). The germline V gene has CDR1 PRHDT and CDR2 FYEKMQ (reference sequence). With 1 base removed from V and 5 bases from J, the gap between germline ends came to 14 bases. The CDR3 extends over 15 amino acids. CDR3 loop: CASSLEAGAWYGYTF. CDR3 nucleotide sequence: TGTGCCAGCAGCTTAGAGGCAGGGGCCTGGTATGGCTACACCTTC.

V gene TRBV20-1 combines with J gene TRBJ2-7; no clear D. Trimming left V 2 bases short and J 6 bases short, with 8 bases between. From germline, CDR1 is DFQATT and CDR2 SNEGSKA (reference sequence). The CDR3 has 11 residues. The CDR3 nucleotides are TGCAGTGCTAGATGGGCCGGCGAGCAGTACTTC. Translation: CSARWAGEQYF.

The chain links TRBV29-1 to TRBJ1-2; D gene uncertain. This CDR3 has 14 amino acids. With 6 bases removed from V and 8 bases from J, the gap between germline ends came to 22 bases. The V gene's germline CDR1 is SQVTM and CDR2 ANQGSEA. In DNA, the CDR3 is TGCAGCGTCCTTCCCTCCCGTACGGGCGGGGGCTACACCTTC. Translation: CSVLPSRTGGGYTF.

This clonotype was seen only a few times. The chain is built from TRBV7-8 and TRBJ2-5, with 13 bases that match TRBD2. Per germline, CDR1 SGHVS and CDR2 FQNEAQ. This CDR3 is built from 18 residues. Trimming removed 3 bases from V and 4 bases from J; junction bases left unmatched: 11. CDR3 residues: CASSFTSGRVGRTETQYF. For the CDR3, the DNA is TGTGCCAGCAGCTTCACTAGCGGGAGGGTGGGTCGAACAGAGACCCAGTACTTC.

This rearrangement joins TRBV5-5 to TRBJ2-5; D gene uncertain. V was trimmed by 6 bases and J by 5 bases, leaving 8 bases between them. Germline CDR1 is SGHKS and CDR2 is YYEKEE (reference sequence). CDR3 length: 11 amino acids. The CDR3 spells CASTPAETQYF. CDR3 nucleotide sequence: TGTGCCAGCACCCCAGCGGAGACCCAGTACTTC. Full variable domain (missing parts from reference TRBV5-5 and TRBJ2-5): DAGVTQSPTHLIKTRGQQVTLRCSPISGHKSVSWYQQVLGQGPQFIFQYYEKEERGRGNFPDRFSARQFPNYSSELNVNALLLGDSALYLCASTPAETQYFGPGTRLLVL.

This clonotype was seen a handful of times. Here the CDR3 reads CASSTPPTPQPQHF. The CDR3 coding sequence is TGTGCCAGCAGCACTCCCCCGACTCCACAGCCCCAGCATTTT. The chain employs TRBV11-3 and TRBJ1-5; D remains ambiguous. The CDR3 loop spans 14 amino acids. The V gene's germline CDR1 is SGHNT and CDR2 YENEEA. Trimming removed 5 bases at V and 7 bases at J, with 15 bases between.

V and J are TRBV12-3 or TRBV12-4 and TRBJ2-7, with no clear D. There are 14 residues in the CDR3. Trimming stripped 2 bases from V and 5 bases from J, with 13 bases between. The CDR3 region has the DNA TGTGCCAGCAGTTTAAACGGTAGTCCCGACGAGCAGTACTTC. Amino acid sequence: CASSLNGSPDEQYF.

In this sample, this clonotype turned up a few times. V is TRBV5-1 and J is TRBJ1-5; D gene unclear. The V and J ends lost 4 bases and 0 bases respectively, with 11 bases between them. Germline values: CDR1 SGHRS, CDR2 YFSETQ. This CDR3 spans 15 amino acids. CDR3 nucleotide sequence: TGCGCCAGCAGCCGGGAGGGTTATAGCAATCAGCCCCAGCATTTT. It encodes CASSREGYSNQPQHF.

This clonotype has just a few counts. The rearrangement links TRBV29-1 to TRBJ2-7; 7 nucleotides agree with TRBD1. Germline lookup yields CDR1 SQVTM and CDR2 ANQGSEA. V gave up 3 bases and J gave up 6 bases; unmatched junction bases: 8. The CDR3 totals 13 residues. In DNA form, the CDR3 reads TGCAGCGTTGACCCTAGGGGGCAAGGCGAGCAGTACTTC. It is translated as CSVDPRGQGEQYF.

This clonotype was found many times. The chain links TRBV12-3 or TRBV12-4 to TRBJ2-7, with TRBD1 identical over 7 bases. This CDR3 has 15 residues. The V segment lost 6 bases and the J segment 0 bases; nucleotides outside the gene matches: 8. CDR3 amino acids: CASRQGQASSYEQYF. CDR3 DNA sequence: TGTGCCAGCAGACAAGGACAGGCAAGCTCCTACGAGCAGTACTTC.

Regarding this clonotype: At one end, the junction sequence differs from germline, possibly due to a read error. The chain links TRBV4-2 to TRBJ1-1; no firm D call. Germline V gene lookup returns CDR1 LGHNA and CDR2 YNFKEQ. CDR3 size: 10 residues. The CDR3: CASSQRWLLF. In DNA, the CDR3 is TGTGCCAGCAGCCAACGGTGGCTCCTCTTT.

This clonotype was detected a few times. The chain couples TRBV12-3 or TRBV12-4 to TRBJ1-1, with D perhaps TRBD1 (6 bases). This CDR3 region has 15 residues. The germline V and J ends were trimmed by 6 bases and 0 bases, with 14 bases remaining between them. The CDR3 sequence: CASSFRGGVNTEAFF. The CDR3 bases are TGTGCCAGCAGCTTCAGGGGCGGCGTGAACACTGAAGCTTTCTTT.

On this clonotype: The conserved final phenylalanine or tryptophan is absent from the CDR3, which likely points to a read error. The rearrangement links TRBV19 to TRBJ2-7; TRBD1 matches at 9 bases. From germline, CDR1 is LNHDA and CDR2 SQIVND (reference sequence). CDR3 length: 13 residues. After removal of 5 bases from V and 5 bases from J, the junction contained 4 bases not matched to a gene. The CDR3 nucleotides read TGTGCCAGTAGTCCTGGGACAGGGAACGAGCAGTACTTG. This sequence encodes CASSPGTGNEQYL.

V is TRBV7-2 and J is TRBJ2-2; possibly TRBD1 for D (6 bases). The CDR3 extends over 17 amino acids. From germline, CDR1 is SGHTA and CDR2 FQGNSA. Deletions cut 5 bases from V and 1 base from J, with 17 bases between. The CDR3: CASSPPPRTENTGELFF. The DNA of the CDR3 is TGTGCCAGCAGCCCCCCCCCAAGGACAGAGAACACCGGGGAGCTGTTTTTT.

This clonotype has only a few counts. The chain carries TRBV27 and TRBJ2-3; possibly TRBD1 for D (7 bases). Germline V CDR1 and CDR2: MNHEY, SMNVEV (reference sequence). The ends were cut back, 3 bases at V and 4 bases at J, with 23 bases in the middle. There are 18 residues in the CDR3. CDR3 in DNA: TGTGCCAGCAGTTTCTTCACCGGGACTTCCCAGGGGGCAGATACGCAGTATTTT. It encodes CASSFFTGTSQGADTQYF.

The CDR3, as DNA: TGTGCCAGCAGCATGGGACTAGCGGGAGGGCCTCCCATCCTGGAGCAGTACTTC. Its protein is CASSMGLAGGPPILEQYF. This rearrangement joins TRBV9 to TRBJ2-7, with TRBD2 matching over 16 bases. Germline CDR1 is SGDLS and CDR2 is YYNGEE. V shed 4 bases, J shed 7 bases, and the junction held 14 bases outside the gene matches. This CDR3 has 18 residues.

This clonotype was detected only a few times. The chain links TRBV6-2 or TRBV6-3 to TRBJ2-7; 11 bases match TRBD2. Trimming removed 6 bases from V and 3 bases from J; junction bases left unmatched: 4. From germline, CDR1 is MNHEY and CDR2 SVGEGT. This CDR3 comprises 14 residues. The CDR3 region has the DNA TGTGCCAGCAGCGGGACTAGCGGCAACTACGAGCAGTACTTC. As protein: CASSGTSGNYEQYF.

The rearrangement uses TRBV27 and TRBJ1-6; 7 bases fit TRBD1. This CDR3 region has 14 residues. Trimming at V came to 7 bases and at J to 10 bases, leaving 10 bases not matched to a gene. The V gene's germline CDR1 is MNHEY and CDR2 SMNVEV (reference sequence). CDR3 in DNA: TGTGCCAGCACGGAACAGGGGATACGGTCACCCCTCCACTTT. This translates into CASTEQGIRSPLHF.

The J gene is TRBJ1-1, the V gene TRBV29-1; D call uncertain. Looked up from germline, CDR1 is SQVTM and CDR2 is ANQGSEA. The germline V and J ends were trimmed by 8 bases and 2 bases, with 9 bases remaining between them. The CDR3 runs 11 residues. The CDR3 loop reads CSFRENTEAFF. The CDR3 DNA reads TGCAGCTTCAGAGAAAACACTGAAGCTTTCTTT. Together with reference TRBV29-1 and TRBJ1-1, the CDR3 gives the full variable domain: SAVISQKPSRDICQRGTSLTIQCQVDSQVTMMFWYRQQPGQSLTLIATANQGSEATYESGFVIDKFPISRPNLTFSTLTVSNMSPEDSSIYLCSFRENTEAFFGQGTRLTVV.

J is TRBJ1-2 and V is TRBV7-2; 7 bases match TRBD1. This CDR3 has 14 amino acids. V shed 5 bases and J 3 bases; nucleotides not matched to a gene: 6. Germline loops: CDR1 SGHTA, CDR2 FQGNSA. CDR3 loop: CASSQYRGDYGYTF. CDR3 DNA sequence: TGTGCCAGCAGCCAGTACAGGGGTGACTATGGCTACACCTTC.

The chain combines TRBV7-9 with TRBJ2-1; tentative D call: TRBD1 (6 bases). This CDR3 has 13 residues. Trimming took 9 bases from V and 7 from J, leaving 16 bases between them. Per the germline V gene, CDR1 is SEHNR and CDR2 is FQNEAQ (reference sequence). The CDR3 DNA reads TGTGCCAGGGGGTTGGTGGGGGCGAATGAGCAGTTCTTC. Protein product: CARGLVGANEQFF. Based on the CDR3 plus reference TRBV7-9 and TRBJ2-1, the full variable domain is DTGVSQNPRHKITKRGQNVTFRCDPISEHNRLYWYRQTLGQGPEFLTYFQNEAQLEKSRLLSDRFSAERPKGSFSTLEIQRTEQGDSAMYLCARGLVGANEQFFGPGTRLTVL.